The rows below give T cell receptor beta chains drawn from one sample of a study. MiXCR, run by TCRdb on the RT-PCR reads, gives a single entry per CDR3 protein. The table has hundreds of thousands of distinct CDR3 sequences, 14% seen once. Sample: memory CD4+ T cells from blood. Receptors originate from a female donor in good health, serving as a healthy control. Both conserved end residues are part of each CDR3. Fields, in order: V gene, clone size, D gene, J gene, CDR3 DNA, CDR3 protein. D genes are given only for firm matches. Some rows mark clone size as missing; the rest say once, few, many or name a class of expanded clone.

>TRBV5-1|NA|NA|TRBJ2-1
TGCGCCAGCAGCTTGGTACCAGACTACAATGAGCAGTTCTTC
CASSLVPDYNEQFF
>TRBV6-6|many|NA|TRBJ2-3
TGTGCCAGCAGTTACCCGGGCAGGGAGACCTCGAGGGGTAGCACAGATACGCAGTATTTT
CASSYPGRETSRGSTDTQYF
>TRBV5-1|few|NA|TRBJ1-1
TGCGCCAGCAGGGACACGCCGAACACTGAAGCTTTCTTT
CASRDTPNTEAFF
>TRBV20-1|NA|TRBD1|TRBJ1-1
TGCAGTGCCCTCTCGACAGGGGGAGTTGAAGCTTTCTTT
CSALSTGGVEAFF
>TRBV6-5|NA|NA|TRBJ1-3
TGTGCCAGCACCCCGTACCGCTCTGGAAACACCATATATTTT
CASTPYRSGNTIYF
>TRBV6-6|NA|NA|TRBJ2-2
TGTGCCAGCAGTGGTCTGACATCGAACACCGGGGAGCTGTTTTTT
CASSGLTSNTGELFF
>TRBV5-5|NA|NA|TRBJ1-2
TGTGCCAGCAGCTTGGCCACGGGTCAATATGGCTACACCTTC
CASSLATGQYGYTF
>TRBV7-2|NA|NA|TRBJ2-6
TGTGCCAGCAGCGGAAGGCGGTCTTACTCTGGGGCCAACGTCCTGACTTTC
CASSGRRSYSGANVLTF
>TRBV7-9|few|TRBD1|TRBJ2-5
TGTGCCAGCAGCTTGGGGACAGGGATAGAGACCCAGTACTTC
CASSLGTGIETQYF
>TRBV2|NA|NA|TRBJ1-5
TGTGCCAGCACCAGTAATAGCAATCAGCCCCAGCATTTT
CASTSNSNQPQHF
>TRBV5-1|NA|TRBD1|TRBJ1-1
TGCGCCAGCAGCTTGCCAGGGACAGGTGACACTGAAGCTTTCTTT
CASSLPGTGDTEAFF
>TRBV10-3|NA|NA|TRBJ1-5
TGTGCCATCAAGGGCAGCCTCAATCAGCCCCAGCATTTT
CAIKGSLNQPQHF
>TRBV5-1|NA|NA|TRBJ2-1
TGCGCCAGCAGACCTTCCGGGGTGGTCTACAATGAGCAGTTCTTC
CASRPSGVVYNEQFF
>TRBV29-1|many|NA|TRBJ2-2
TGCAGCGTTGTCGGGCTAGACAACACCGGGGAGCTGTTTTTT
CSVVGLDNTGELFF
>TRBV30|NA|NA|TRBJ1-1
TGTGCCTGGAGTATGAACACTGAAGCTTTCTTT
CAWSMNTEAFF
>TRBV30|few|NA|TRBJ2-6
TGTGCCTGGAAGGGCGACTCTGGGGCCAACGTCCTGACTTTC
CAWKGDSGANVLTF
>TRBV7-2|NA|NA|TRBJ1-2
TGTGCCAGCAGCCCGACGGGGGATCGCGGCTACACCTTC
CASSPTGDRGYTF
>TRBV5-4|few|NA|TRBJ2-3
TGTGCCAGCAGCTCGCGAGGGGGGGGGTACACAGATACGCAGTATTTT
CASSSRGGGYTDTQYF
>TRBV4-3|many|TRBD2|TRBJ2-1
TGCGCCAGCAGCCTTAGACTAGCGATTTACAATGAGCAGTTCTTC
CASSLRLAIYNEQFF
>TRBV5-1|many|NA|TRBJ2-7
TGCGCCAGCAGCCCGGGTAGGACACCCTCCTACGAGCAGTACTTC
CASSPGRTPSYEQYF
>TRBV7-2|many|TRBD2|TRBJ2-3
TGTGCCAGCAGCTTACGGTCTAGGTCAAGCGGGGGGGGTAGCACAGATACGCAGTATTTT
CASSLRSRSSGGGSTDTQYF
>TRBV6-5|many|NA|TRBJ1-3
TGTGCCAGCTGGGGGGCTGGAAACACCATATATTTT
CASWGAGNTIYF
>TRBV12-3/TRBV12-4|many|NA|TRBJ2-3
TGTGCCAGCATCGGGACGGCAGATACGCAGTATTTT
CASIGTADTQYF
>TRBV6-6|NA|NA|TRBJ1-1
TGTGCCAGTCAGCTGAACACTGAAGCTTTCTTT
CASQLNTEAFF
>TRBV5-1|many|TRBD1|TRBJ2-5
TGCGCCAGCAGCTGGACAGGGGGCGAAGAGACCCAGTACTTC
CASSWTGGEETQYF
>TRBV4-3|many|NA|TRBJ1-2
TGCGCCAGCAGCCAAGATGAGGGCCCTAACTATGGCTACACCTTC
CASSQDEGPNYGYTF
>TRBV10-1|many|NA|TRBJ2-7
TGCGCCAGCAGTAGGTCCGGGGAGCAGTACTTC
CASSRSGEQYF
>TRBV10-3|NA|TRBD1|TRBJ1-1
TGTGCCATCAGTAACGACAGGGGGAGCACTGAAGCTTTCTTT
CAISNDRGSTEAFF
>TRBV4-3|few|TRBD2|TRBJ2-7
TGCGCCAGCAGCATCCGACTAGCGGGAGTATACGAGCAGTACTTC
CASSIRLAGVYEQYF
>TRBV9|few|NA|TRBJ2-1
TGTGCCAGCAGCCCCCTTTCCGGGACGGACAATGAGCAGTTCTTC
CASSPLSGTDNEQFF
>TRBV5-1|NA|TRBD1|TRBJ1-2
TGCGCCAGCAGCACCGAGACAGGGAACGGCTACACCTTC
CASSTETGNGYTF
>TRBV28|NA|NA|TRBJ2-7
TGTGCCAGCACCGCCCCCGGCCCGGGGGAGCAGTACTTC
CASTAPGPGEQYF
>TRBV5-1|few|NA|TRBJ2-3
TGCGCCAGCAGCTCCGGCTACCGCGATGATACGCAGTATTTT
CASSSGYRDDTQYF
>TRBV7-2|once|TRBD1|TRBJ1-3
TGTGCCAGCAGCGATAGACAGGGGTTTGGAAACACCATATATTTT
CASSDRQGFGNTIYF
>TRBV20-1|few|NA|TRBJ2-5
TGCAGTGCTAGTTATCACACGGAGACCCAGTACTTC
CSASYHTETQYF
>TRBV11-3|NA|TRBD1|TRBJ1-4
TGTGCCAGCAGGGAGCCGGGACAGGTTAATGAAAAACTGTTTTTT
CASREPGQVNEKLFF
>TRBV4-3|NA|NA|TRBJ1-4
TGCGCCAGCAGCCGTGAACTTGGGGCGGATGAAAAACTGTTTTTT
CASSRELGADEKLFF
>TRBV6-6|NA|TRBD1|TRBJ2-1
TGTGCCAGCAGTACAGGACAGGGGGGGTCCTCCGGCGCCGATGAGCAGTTCTTC
CASSTGQGGSSGADEQFF
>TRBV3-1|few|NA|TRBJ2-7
TGTGCCAGCAGCCAAGATAATCTGGGCTACGAGCAGTACTTC
CASSQDNLGYEQYF
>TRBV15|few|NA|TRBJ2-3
TGTGCCACCAGCAGAGATCCCCAAGCGGTTACGCAGTATTTT
CATSRDPQAVTQYF
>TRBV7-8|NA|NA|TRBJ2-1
TGTGCCAGCAGCTTATATCAGGAGAATGAGCAGTTCTTC
CASSLYQENEQFF
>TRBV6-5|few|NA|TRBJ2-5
TGTGCCAGCAGTTACTCGGGCAGGGCCCCCCAAGAGACCCAGTACTTC
CASSYSGRAPQETQYF
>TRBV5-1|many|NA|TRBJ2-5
TGCGCCAGCAGCTTGAACACTCTAAAGGGAGAGACCCAGTACTTC
CASSLNTLKGETQYF
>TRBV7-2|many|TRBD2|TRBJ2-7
TGTGCCAGCAGCTTAGTGGCTAGCGGGAAGGGGAACGAGCAGTACTTC
CASSLVASGKGNEQYF